The 29 T cell receptor beta chains below all came from one sample that was sequenced in a study of T cells expressing NK-cell markers. Each CDR3 protein gets one entry in TCRdb, which reprocessed the 5' RACE reads and gives no DNA. Its clone listing holds a few hundred thousand distinct CDR3 sequences. The source material was blood T cells: a sorted CD56 or NKG2C T cell subset, CD4+ or CD8+ T cells, or bulk PBMC T cells (not recorded which). Every receptor here comes from a woman aged 45-65 years in good health.

The chain links TRBV11-2 to TRBJ2-1; lacking DNA, the TRBD1 call made by TCRdb goes unchecked. Germline lookup yields CDR1 SGHAT and CDR2 FQNNGV. This CDR3 spans 15 amino acids. This chain's CDR3 is CASSSLRTGWNEQFF. Supplemented by reference TRBV11-2 and TRBJ2-1, the full variable domain reads EAGVAQSPRYKIIEKRQSVAFWCNPISGHATLYWYQQILGQGPKLLIQFQNNGVVDDSQLPKDRFSAERLKGVDSTLKIQPAKLEDSAVYLCASSSLRTGWNEQFFGPGTRLTVL.

The rearrangement links TRBV6-5 to TRBJ2-5; TCRdb lists TRBD1, though no DNA is available to test this call. The germline CDR1 and CDR2 sequences are MNHEY and SVGAGI. The length of the CDR3 is 16 residues. CDR3 protein: CASRGDRWGKRETQYF.

The chain links TRBV3-1 to TRBJ2-1; with no DNA, the TCRdb D assignment of TRBD1 cannot be verified. The germline V gene has CDR1 LGHDT and CDR2 YNNKEL (reference sequence). This CDR3 spans 14 amino acids. This CDR3 is CASSQVSPGSEQFF.

CDR3 sequence reads: CSVQIDGVTAGYTF. This chain joins TRBV29-1 and TRBJ1-2. The CDR3 covers 14 residues. In germline, CDR1 is SQVTM, CDR2 ANQGSEA.

The rearrangement joins TRBV20-1 to TRBJ1-4. The CDR3 has 12 amino acids. The germline CDR1 and CDR2 sequences are DFQATT and SNEGSKA (reference sequence). The CDR3 sequence is CSARVESGKLFF.

CDR3 loop: CATKSGQLETQYF. This chain connects TRBV24-1 to TRBJ2-5; TCRdb calls TRBD1, which cannot be checked without DNA. The length of the CDR3 is 13 residues. The germline V gene encodes CDR1 KGHDR and CDR2 SFDVKD.

CDR3 region: CASSDGQVAYNEQFF. The chain uses TRBV9 and TRBJ2-1; absent DNA, TCRdb's TRBD1 call cannot be checked. Germline V lookup: CDR1 SGDLS, CDR2 YYNGEE. The length of the CDR3 is 15 residues.

V usage is TRBV11-2 and J usage is TRBJ2-1; the D gene TCRdb calls, TRBD2, cannot be checked with no DNA. CDR3 length: 15 residues. Germline loops: CDR1 SGHAT, CDR2 FQNNGV. CDR3 amino acids: CASSRLAGVGNEQFF.

This sequence joins TRBV7-9 and TRBJ2-1; TCRdb gives TRBD2 as the D gene, but with no DNA this cannot be confirmed. Germline V CDR1 and CDR2: SEHNR, FQNEAQ (reference sequence). This CDR3 has 17 residues. The CDR3 sequence is CASRVGGLAGGSHEQFF.

V is TRBV5-1 and J is TRBJ2-1. Germline CDR1 is SGHRS and CDR2 is YFSETQ. The CDR3 is made up of 13 amino acids. The CDR3 spells CASSLGRSAEQFF.

V and J are TRBV7-9 and TRBJ2-7. This CDR3 is built from 15 residues. In germline, CDR1 is SEHNR, CDR2 FQNEAQ (reference sequence). CDR3 residues: CASSLGASGRHEQYF.

V gene TRBV20-1 combines with J gene TRBJ2-7. Germline lookup yields CDR1 DFQATT and CDR2 SNEGSKA (reference sequence). CDR3 length: 14 amino acids. This CDR3 reads CSASLQGRAYEQYF.

The chain links TRBV5-6 to TRBJ2-1. The CDR3 is 15 amino acids. The germline CDR1 and CDR2 sequences are SGHDT and YYEEEE. CDR3 sequence reads: CASSRQDSSYNEQFF.

The chain combines TRBV7-2 with TRBJ2-7; TCRdb selects TRBD2, and the lack of DNA leaves this call unchecked. The CDR3 loop spans 15 amino acids. The germline V gene has CDR1 SGHTA and CDR2 FQGNSA. CDR3 residues: CASSLRLAGSYEQYF.

The chain has TRBV30 and TRBJ2-1; the TCRdb call, TRBD2, lacks DNA for checking. This CDR3 spans 18 amino acids. Germline CDR1 and CDR2: GTSNPN and SVGIG (reference sequence). This CDR3 is CAWSASYAPSGLYNEQFF.

The chain recombines TRBV5-6 with TRBJ2-7; TCRdb calls TRBD2, which cannot be checked without DNA. CDR1 is SGHDT and CDR2 is YYEEEE in the germline V gene. The CDR3 extends over 15 amino acids. This chain's CDR3 is CASSPSSGRSEEQYF.

The chain is built from TRBV12-3 or TRBV12-4 and TRBJ2-1; the TRBD2 assignment by TCRdb is unverifiable without DNA. The CDR3 is 15 residues long. CDR3 amino acids: CASSLGDGRRNEQFF.

The rearrangement uses TRBV9 and TRBJ1-1. The germline V gene encodes CDR1 SGDLS and CDR2 YYNGEE. The CDR3 loop spans 15 amino acids. The CDR3 loop is CASSVAAGEGTEAFF. The complete variable domain, with remaining parts taken from reference TRBV9 and TRBJ1-1, reads DSGVTQTPKHLITATGQRVTLRCSPRSGDLSVYWYQQSLDQGLQFLIQYYNGEERAKGNILERFSAQQFPDLHSELNLSSLELGDSALYFCASSVAAGEGTEAFFGQGTRLTVV.

The chain has TRBV7-2 and TRBJ1-3; checking the TCRdb D call of TRBD1 is not possible without DNA. The CDR3 contains 15 residues. The V gene's germline CDR1 is SGHTA and CDR2 FQGNSA. This CDR3 reads CASSPEGATGNTIYF.

The rearrangement joins TRBV2 to TRBJ2-1; the TCRdb D gene call, TRBD2, has no DNA to confirm it. The CDR3 length is 17 residues. Germline V gene data show CDR1 as SNHLY and CDR2 as FYNNEI. The CDR3: CATQGGSLTSGKNEQFF. The complete variable domain, with remaining parts taken from reference TRBV2 and TRBJ2-1, reads EPEVTQTPSHQVTQMGQEVILRCVPISNHLYFYWYRQILGQKVEFLVSFYNNEISEKSEIFDDQFSVERPDGSNFTLKIRSTKLEDSAMYFCATQGGSLTSGKNEQFFGPGTRLTVL.

V and J are TRBV27 and TRBJ1-6; the D call of TRBD1 rests on TCRdb alone, since no DNA is present to check it. CDR1 is MNHEY, CDR2 SMNVEV, per germline (reference sequence). The CDR3 totals 14 residues. CDR3 region: CATSRDRHNSPLHF.

The V call is TRBV12-3 or TRBV12-4, the J call TRBJ2-2. The CDR3 has 16 residues. The CDR3 region is CASRTPVGADTGELFF.

The chain carries TRBV7-6 and TRBJ2-1; TCRdb selects TRBD1, and the lack of DNA leaves this call unchecked. The CDR3 contains 14 residues. Germline V CDR1 and CDR2: SGHVS, FNYEAQ. CDR3 sequence: CASSLGGGVDEQFF.

J is TRBJ2-5 and V is TRBV20-1; TCRdb calls TRBD1, which cannot be checked without DNA. The germline CDR1 and CDR2 sequences are DFQATT and SNEGSKA (reference sequence). This CDR3 region has 15 residues. CDR3 residues: CSARTRGVVSETQYF.

V usage is TRBV20-1 and J usage is TRBJ2-1; TCRdb picks TRBD1, but there is no DNA to check that call. Per germline, CDR1 DFQATT and CDR2 SNEGSKA (reference sequence). The CDR3 covers 12 residues. The CDR3 is CSAGDRNNEQFF.

The chain links TRBV10-2 to TRBJ2-2; TCRdb's assignment of TRBD2 cannot be checked, as there is no DNA. The CDR3 spans 16 residues. Per the germline V gene, CDR1 is WSHSY and CDR2 is SAAADI. The CDR3 is CASKAGIIVRPGELFF.

The chain combines TRBV5-6 with TRBJ2-2; TCRdb's D call, TRBD2, is unchecked because there is no DNA. The CDR3 consists of 15 residues. Germline V gives CDR1 SGHDT, CDR2 YYEEEE. The CDR3: CASSLTGSIARELFF.

The rearrangement links TRBV7-8 to TRBJ1-1; checking the TCRdb D call of TRBD1 is not possible without DNA. Looked up from germline, CDR1 is SGHVS and CDR2 is FQNEAQ. The CDR3 is 15 residues long. The CDR3 reads CASIRTGTVNTEAFF. Combining the CDR3 with reference TRBV7-8 and TRBJ1-1 gives the whole variable domain GAGVSQSPRYKVAKRGQDVALRCDPISGHVSLFWYQQALGQGPEFLTYFQNEAQLDKSGLPSDRFFAERPEGSVSTLKIQRTQQEDSAVYLCASIRTGTVNTEAFFGQGTRLTVV.

The chain combines TRBV20-1 with TRBJ1-5; lacking DNA, the TRBD1 call made by TCRdb goes unchecked. This CDR3 has 11 amino acids. Germline lookup yields CDR1 DFQATT and CDR2 SNEGSKA (reference sequence). The CDR3 here is CSAMQGEPQHF.